Presented here are 17 T cell receptor beta chains from one specimen sequenced in a study of patients and donors after allogeneic stem cell transplantation. MiXCR, run by TCRdb on the RT-PCR reads, gives a single entry per CDR3 protein. This sample carries hundreds of distinct CDR3 sequences, more than 1.5% of them seen once, and the ten largest clones take 28%. The source material was blood, either unsorted or a sorted T cell fraction (not recorded which). The receptor source for this set is a human donor who was either an allogeneic HSCT recipient or a stem cell or donor lymphocyte infusion donor (not recorded which). It is not recorded whose cells these are; they may come from a transplant donor.

This clonotype was picked up a small number of times. V and J are TRBV10-3 and TRBJ1-1; D remains unclear. CDR1 and CDR2 (germline): ENHRY, SYGVKD. V lost 2 bases and J 7 bases, leaving 5 bases between the germline ends. There are 11 residues in the CDR3. The CDR3 is CAISENYEAFF. For the CDR3, the DNA is TGTGCCATCAGTGAGAACTATGAAGCTTTCTTT.

This clonotype was observed a single time. This rearrangement joins TRBV5-4 to TRBJ1-1, with a possible D match to TRBD1 (5 bases). Germline CDR1 reads SGHNT; CDR2 reads YYREEE (reference sequence). Trimming removed 4 bases at V and 11 bases at J, with 21 bases between. CDR3 length: 14 amino acids. The CDR3 spells CASSVMGPTAGAFF. DNA of the CDR3: TGTGCCAGCAGCGTTATGGGGCCTACGGCTGGGGCTTTCTTT.

By share of the sample, this clonotype is large. This chain uses TRBV5-1 with TRBJ1-2; no firm D call. With 4 bases removed from V and 5 bases from J, the gap between germline ends came to 18 bases. The CDR3 consists of 15 residues. Germline V lookup: CDR1 SGHRS, CDR2 YFSETQ. The CDR3 sequence is CASSPHRANLYGYTF. In nucleotides, the CDR3 is TGCGCCAGCAGCCCCCACCGGGCCAATCTATATGGCTACACCTTC.

By share, this clonotype ranks as medium-sized. J is TRBJ2-5 and V is TRBV7-9; TRBD2 might be the D (6 bases). V lost 7 bases, J lost 0 bases, and 15 bases lay in between. The germline V gene encodes CDR1 SEHNR and CDR2 FQNEAQ (reference sequence). The CDR3 runs 15 residues. This CDR3 is CASTGGFGNQETQYF. CDR3 coding DNA: TGTGCCAGCACCGGAGGGTTCGGAAACCAAGAGACCCAGTACTTC.

In its sample, this clonotype is medium-sized (0.01 to 0.1%). The chain is built from TRBV30 and TRBJ2-3; 12 positions match TRBD2. The length of the CDR3 is 15 residues. V was clipped by 4 bases and J by 4 bases; unmatched bases: 6. Germline V gene data show CDR1 as GTSNPN and CDR2 as SVGIG (reference sequence). CDR3 protein: CAWTASGGASDTQYF. The CDR3 nucleotides read TGTGCCTGGACGGCTAGCGGGGGGGCATCAGATACGCAGTATTTT.

This chain joins TRBV5-6 and TRBJ2-3, with a tentative D call TRBD2 (5 bases). The CDR3 consists of 14 residues. Germline V lookup: CDR1 SGHDT, CDR2 YYEEEE. Trimming shortened V by 3 bases and J by 5 bases, and 13 bases separated the two germline ends. The CDR3 DNA is TGTGCCAGCAGCTGGAAAGCGGAGCAAGATACGCAGTATTTT. Encoded protein: CASSWKAEQDTQYF.

This rearrangement joins TRBV12-3 or TRBV12-4 to TRBJ2-6; unclear D gene. The CDR3 has 15 residues. The V gene lost 6 bases and the J gene lost 4 bases, with 13 bases spanning the gap. The CDR3 bases are TGTGCCAGCAGGACCCTTGAACTAGGGGCCAACGTCCTGACTTTC. Encoded protein: CASRTLELGANVLTF.

By proportion, this clonotype is hyperexpanded. The gene calls are TRBV13 and TRBJ2-3; D gene unclear. The CDR3 loop spans 16 amino acids. Germline V gene data show CDR1 as PRHDT and CDR2 as FYEKMQ (reference sequence). Trimming pared 0 bases from V and 2 bases from J, leaving 12 bases between. CDR3 in DNA: TGTGCCAGCAGCTTAGGAAATAAGGTCGACACAGATACGCAGTATTTT. Protein sequence: CASSLGNKVDTDTQYF.

Within the sample, this clonotype is large. The chain couples TRBV19 to TRBJ1-5, with TRBD1 matching over 7 bases. Germline CDR1 is LNHDA and CDR2 is SQIVND (reference sequence). There are 15 residues in the CDR3. The junction had 7 bases not matched to a gene; V was cut back by 8 bases and J by 0 bases. CDR3 sequence reads: CASDATGYSNQPQHF. The CDR3 nucleotides are TGTGCCAGTGATGCGACAGGGTATAGCAATCAGCCCCAGCATTTT.

By share, this clonotype counts as medium-sized. The V call is TRBV27, the J call TRBJ2-7; 7 nucleotides agree with TRBD2. Germline CDR1 MNHEY, CDR2 SMNVEV (reference sequence). V gave up 8 bases and J gave up 4 bases; unmatched junction bases: 8. The CDR3 length is 13 residues. CDR3 coding DNA: TGTGCCAGCGGGCCGCGGGGGTTATACGAGCAGTACTTC. Its translation is CASGPRGLYEQYF.

This clonotype is medium-sized. The chain links TRBV13 to TRBJ2-7, with 7 bases identical to TRBD1. Germline CDR1 is PRHDT and CDR2 is FYEKMQ (reference sequence). J gave up 5 bases and V 4 bases, and 8 bases lay outside the gene matches. This CDR3 is 14 amino acids long. The CDR3 sequence: CASSYQNQGDEQYF. The CDR3 DNA is TGTGCCAGCAGCTACCAAAATCAGGGGGACGAGCAGTACTTC.

This clonotype was counted between two and nine times. The genes are TRBV12-3 or TRBV12-4 and TRBJ1-2; D perhaps matches TRBD1 (5 bases). CDR3 length equals 13 residues. V lost 6 bases to trimming and J lost 8 bases, with 16 bases between them. CDR3 in amino acids: CASRPTGAEGYTF. The CDR3 DNA reads TGTGCCAGCAGGCCCACCGGGGCGGAAGGCTACACCTTC.

By proportion, this clonotype is medium-sized. The CDR3 DNA follows: TGTGCCAGCAGTGAAGAGGGCAGTTGGTATGGCTACACCTTC. Translated, it gives CASSEEGSWYGYTF. The chain is built from TRBV2 and TRBJ1-2; D not resolved. This CDR3 contains 14 residues. Trimming shortened V by 1 base and J by 5 bases, and 11 bases separated the two germline ends. Per germline, CDR1 SNHLY and CDR2 FYNNEI.

This clonotype ranks as medium-sized. This chain joins TRBV7-2 and TRBJ2-2, with TRBD2 matching 9 bases. From germline, CDR1 is SGHTA and CDR2 FQGNSA. The length of the CDR3 is 17 residues. V gave up 5 bases and J gave up 7 bases; unmatched junction bases: 14. CDR3 coding DNA: TGTGCCAGCAGCACCCTTGGCGGGGGGGCCTGGTTCGGGGAGCTGTTTTTT. Translated, it gives CASSTLGGGAWFGELFF.

By share of the sample, this clonotype is medium-sized. At one boundary the junction diverges from the germline segment, which might be a read error. The chain recombines TRBV19 with TRBJ1-2, with unresolved D. Germline V CDR1 and CDR2: LNHDA, SQIVND (reference sequence). The CDR3 loop spans 12 amino acids. For the CDR3, the DNA is TGTGCCAGTACCCAGAATGACTACGGCTACACCTTC. Protein product: CASTQNDYGYTF.

The V call is TRBV7-3, the J call TRBJ2-1; D may be TRBD2 (7 bases). The germline gives CDR1 SGHTA, CDR2 FQGTGA. This CDR3 is built from 14 residues. V was trimmed by 1 base and J by 7 bases, leaving 11 bases between them. The CDR3 DNA follows: TGTGCCAGCAGCTTAAGGGGGGGCCAAAATGAGCAGTTCTTC. Translated, it gives CASSLRGGQNEQFF.

By sample share, this clonotype is medium-sized. Compared with germline, one end of the junction differs, possibly owing to a read error. The J gene is TRBJ2-3, the V gene TRBV30; 10 bases fit TRBD2. The CDR3 is 14 residues long. Germline V gene lookup returns CDR1 GTSNPN and CDR2 SVGIG (reference sequence). CDR3 loop: CAWTTSGVTNTQYF. The CDR3, as DNA: TGTGCCTGGACCACTAGCGGGGTCACAAATACGCAGTATTTT.